The clone carrying this TCR beta chain was recorded a few times. Its antigen is currently unknown. This sample is drawn from a study of beta chain features in type 1 diabetes. Findings and limits, study-wide: Unsettled here was the matter of whether HLA type influences TCRB rearrangement. Researchers report that Type 1 diabetes patients had moderately but significantly shorter TCRB CDR3s across all four CD4+ subsets.

The CDR3 runs to 17 residues. Deletions cut 4 bases from V and 0 bases from J, with 16 bases between. The germline V gene has CDR1 WSHSY and CDR2 SAAADI. The isolated RNA, all of it, was reverse transcribed, so expressed TCRB transcripts were what got sequenced. Generated by immunoSEQ multiplex PCR, the TCRdb table keeps only in-frame clones and is missing some. This table holds more than 300,000 clones, roughly 13% found once. This receptor was identified in a man younger than 35 in good health. The source material was naive CD4+ T cells from blood. The chain carries TRBV10-2 and TRBJ2-1; a weak D match, TRBD2 (6 bases). The CDR3 loop is CASSVSLWRVSYNEQFF. CDR3 nucleotides: TGCGCCAGCAGTGTTTCGTTATGGAGGGTCTCCTACAATGAGCAGTTCTTC.